Listed below are T cell receptor beta chains from one sample, sequenced in a study of tumour-infiltrating T cells in Burkitt lymphoma. The table came from immunoSEQ multiplex PCR; TCRdb's copy has only in-frame clones and leaves some out. This sample has 2,600 or so clones, with around 24% found just once. The specimen sequenced was tumor tissue from a relapse. The receptors shown here come from a human donor with relapsed Burkitt lymphoma. Some clones in this sample may be carry-over from other donors' samples. CDR3s include the opening cysteine and the closing phenylalanine or tryptophan. The D gene is left open where the match is weak. Only some rows state a clone size, as once, few, many or a class for expanded clones.

TRBV5-4	NA	TRBD1	TRBJ2-1	TGTGCCAGCAGTAACAGGGGATTCTACAATGAGCAGTTCTTC	CASSNRGFYNEQFF
TRBV4-1	few	NA	TRBJ2-7	TGCGCCAGCAGCTCGTACTACGAGCAGTACTTC	CASSSYYEQYF
TRBV30	NA	NA	TRBJ2-3	TGTGCCTGGAGTGTACGTCAGGGTCCTACGGATACGCAGTATTTT	CAWSVRQGPTDTQYF
TRBV4-1	few	NA	TRBJ2-3	TGCGCCAGCAGCCAATGGGTTGGGGACACAGATACGCAGTATTTT	CASSQWVGDTDTQYF
TRBV11-2	few	NA	TRBJ1-1	TGTGCCAGCAGCCCCGGGACCGAGAACACTGAAGCTTTCTTT	CASSPGTENTEAFF
TRBV7-2	NA	NA	TRBJ2-5	TGTGCCAGCAGCTTAGTCCGGGGCAGAGAGACCCAGTACTTC	CASSLVRGRETQYF
TRBV20-1	large	NA	TRBJ2-2	TGCAGTGTCGACACCGGGGAGCTGTTTTTT	CSVDTGELFF
TRBV6-5	NA	NA	TRBJ2-1	TGTGCCAGCAGTTGGATGGAGGGGCGGGAGCAGTTCTTC	CASSWMEGREQFF
TRBV10-2	few	NA	TRBJ2-3	TGCGCCAGCAGTAGGGGGGCAATCACAGATACGCAGTATTTT	CASSRGAITDTQYF
TRBV9	few	NA	TRBJ1-3	TGTGCCAGCAGCGGGGGACTCTCTGGAAACACCATATATTTT	CASSGGLSGNTIYF
TRBV11-2	NA	TRBD1	TRBJ2-7	TGTGCCAGCAGCTTAAGACAGGGCAAGTACTTC	CASSLRQGKYF
TRBV13	few	NA	TRBJ1-1	TGTGCCAGCAGCTTAGGTGGGGGAACTGAAGCTTTCTTT	CASSLGGGTEAFF
TRBV7-7	NA	NA	TRBJ2-3	TGTGCTAGCAGCCTTGGACCCACAGATACGCAGTATTTT	CASSLGPTDTQYF
TRBV13	few	NA	TRBJ2-7	TGTGCCAGCAGTTCCGGGACTGGGGACGAGCAGTACTTC	CASSSGTGDEQYF
TRBV9	few	NA	TRBJ2-7	TGTGCCAGCAGCCCTTTTGTTCTCGCAAGCGTGCAGTACTTC	CASSPFVLASVQYF
TRBV4-1	NA	NA	TRBJ1-5	TGCGCCAGCAGCCACTTTTGGGGCAGCCCCTCCAATCAGCCCCAGCATTTT	CASSHFWGSPSNQPQHF
TRBV19	NA	NA	TRBJ1-1	TGTGCCAGTATCCGGCAGGGGAACACTGAAGCTTTCTTT	CASIRQGNTEAFF
TRBV6-6	few	NA	TRBJ2-3	TGTGCCAGCAGAAGTCGGCTAGAGGGCACAGATACGCAGTATTTT	CASRSRLEGTDTQYF
TRBV28	NA	NA	TRBJ2-7	TGTGCCAGCAGTTTTGGCGGGGCGCACGAGCAGTACTTC	CASSFGGAHEQYF
TRBV30	NA	NA	TRBJ2-1	TGTGCCTGGACAGGGGACCCCGGAGTAAATGAGCAGTTCTTC	CAWTGDPGVNEQFF
TRBV7-9	NA	NA	TRBJ2-1	TGTGCCAGCAGCTTAGAAGGGAATAGTGAGCAGTTCTTC	CASSLEGNSEQFF
TRBV13	NA	TRBD2	TRBJ2-7	TGTGCCAGCAGCTCCCCGGGAGGGCCCTACGAGCAGTACTTC	CASSSPGGPYEQYF
TRBV4-1	NA	NA	TRBJ2-1	TGCGCCAGCAGCCAGGCGGCGGGGTACAATGAGCAGTTCTTC	CASSQAAGYNEQFF
TRBV28	NA	TRBD2	TRBJ2-5	TGTGCCAGCAGTTTATCGGGGGGGCCGGGAGGAGAGACCCAGTACTTC	CASSLSGGPGGETQYF
TRBV5-4	few	NA	TRBJ1-3	TGTGCCAGCAGCTTGTCGGGGGGAGCAGGAAACACCATATATTTT	CASSLSGGAGNTIYF
TRBV23-1	large	NA	TRBJ1-5	TGCGCCAGCAGTCAAACTGCGAATCAGCCCCAGCATTTT	CASSQTANQPQHF
TRBV4-1	few	NA	TRBJ1-2	TGCGCCAGCAGCCAAGACCCCTCGTACCGACCCACAGGGTACTATGGCTACACCTTC	CASSQDPSYRPTGYYGYTF
TRBV9	NA	NA	TRBJ2-2	TGTGCCAGCAGCGTAGATCCCGGGGAGCTGTTTTTT	CASSVDPGELFF
TRBV19	NA	TRBD1	TRBJ2-2	TGTGCCAGTAGTAGTCGACAGGGGAGGTGGGAGCTGTTTTTT	CASSSRQGRWELFF
TRBV7-3	NA	NA	TRBJ2-5	TGTGCCAGCAGCTTAAATTGGGTGGGGATTCTGGAGACCCAGTACTTC	CASSLNWVGILETQYF
TRBV19	NA	TRBD1	TRBJ1-1	TGTGCCGCAAACACAGGGGGCACTGAAGCTTTCTTT	CAANTGGTEAFF
TRBV2	few	NA	TRBJ1-5	TGTGCCAGCACTGACGGACCCAATCAGCCCCAGCATTTT	CASTDGPNQPQHF
TRBV28	NA	NA	TRBJ2-5	TGTGCCAGCAGTCCAGGGCGGGTGGAGGCAGAGACCCAGTACTTC	CASSPGRVEAETQYF
TRBV25-1	large	NA	TRBJ2-7	TGTGCCAGCAGTGATCTCCGAAAACAGGGGGGGCTCGACGAGCAGTACTTC	CASSDLRKQGGLDEQYF
TRBV19	few	NA	TRBJ1-2	TGTGCCAACCCGGGACGGGACCCCTATGGCTACACCTTC	CANPGRDPYGYTF
TRBV7-8	NA	NA	TRBJ2-5	TGTGCCAGCAGCTTGGGTCCTACGGCACACCAAGAGACCCAGTACTTC	CASSLGPTAHQETQYF
TRBV11-2	medium-sized	TRBD1	TRBJ1-5	TGTGCCAGCAGCTTAGCCCAGGGGGTAGGCAATCAGCCCCAGCATTTT	CASSLAQGVGNQPQHF
TRBV15	NA	NA	TRBJ1-2	TGTGCCACCAGCTCTCACCTTTGGGAGGGGGGGCTCCCCTATGGCTACACCTTC	CATSSHLWEGGLPYGYTF